The sequence of this T cell receptor beta chain was determined in a study of T cell repertoires in cytomegalovirus infection. Across the whole study: It was the public TCR beta signatures that indicated both CMV infection and matching HLA type. Study results and limitations: People with CMV and the relevant HLA were identified by cumulative public TCR beta family frequency.

J lost 7 bases, V lost 5 bases, and 5 bases had no gene match. This CDR3 region has 14 residues. Germline-derived CDR1 and CDR2 are SGHTA and FQGTGA. TCRdb itself ran the reads through MiXCR, one entry per CDR3 protein. Found here are fewer than 250,000 distinct CDR3 sequences, around 12% of them singletons; the top ten hold approximately 1.6%. This clonotype was observed many times. What it binds is unknown. The chain carries TRBV7-3 and TRBJ2-1; 10 bases are a match to TRBD2. The specimen sequenced was PBMCs. The receptor was derived from a human donor in good health (CMV status not recorded). Some clones in this sample may be carry-over from other donors' samples. CDR3 in amino acids: CASSPRTSGNEQFF. DNA for the CDR3: TGTGCCAGCAGCCCCCGGACTAGCGGTAATGAGCAGTTCTTC. Based on the CDR3 plus reference TRBV7-3 and TRBJ2-1, the full variable domain is GAGVSQTPSNKVTEKGKYVELRCDPISGHTALYWYRQSLGQGPEFLIYFQGTGAADDSGLPNDRFFAVRPEGSVSTLKIQRTERGDSAVYLCASSPRTSGNEQFFGPGTRLTVL.